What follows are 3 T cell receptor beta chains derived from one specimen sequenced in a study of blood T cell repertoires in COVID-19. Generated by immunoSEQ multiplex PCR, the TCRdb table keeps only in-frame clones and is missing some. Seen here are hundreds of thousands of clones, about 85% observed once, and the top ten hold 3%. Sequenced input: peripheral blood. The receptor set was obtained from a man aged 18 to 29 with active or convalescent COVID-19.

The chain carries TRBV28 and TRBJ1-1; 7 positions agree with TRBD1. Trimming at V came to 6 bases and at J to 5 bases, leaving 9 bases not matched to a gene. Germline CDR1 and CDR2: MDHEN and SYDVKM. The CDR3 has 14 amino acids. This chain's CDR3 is CASRLQGIKTEAFF. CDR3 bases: TGTGCCAGCAGACTACAGGGGATTAAGACTGAAGCTTTCTTT.

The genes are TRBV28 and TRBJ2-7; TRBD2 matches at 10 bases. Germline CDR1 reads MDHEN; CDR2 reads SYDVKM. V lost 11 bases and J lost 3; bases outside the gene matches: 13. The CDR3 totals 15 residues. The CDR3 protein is CAFQTSGWVLYEQYF. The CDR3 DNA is TGTGCCTTCCAGACTAGCGGGTGGGTTCTCTACGAGCAGTACTTC.

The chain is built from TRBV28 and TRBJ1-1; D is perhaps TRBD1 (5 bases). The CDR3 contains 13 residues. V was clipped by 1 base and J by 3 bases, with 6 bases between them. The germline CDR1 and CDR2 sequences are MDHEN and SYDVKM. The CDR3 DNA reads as TGTGCCAGCAGTTTATTAGGGGACACTGAAGCTTTCTTT. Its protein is CASSLLGDTEAFF. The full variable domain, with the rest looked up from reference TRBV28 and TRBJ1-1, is DVKVTQSSRYLVKRTGEKVFLECVQDMDHENMFWYRQDPGLGLRLIYFSYDVKMKEKGDIPEGYSVSREKKERFSLILESASTNQTSMYLCASSLLGDTEAFFGQGTRLTVV.